The next 30 T cell receptor beta chains were all read from a single sample in a study of response to subunit inactivated influenza vaccine. TCRdb re-analysed the RT-PCR reads in MiXCR, keeping a single row per CDR3 protein. The sample yields around 180,000 distinct CDR3 sequences, about 9% seen once. The input for sequencing was non-naive T cells sorted from PBMCs, taken on the day of vaccination. These receptors all stem from a man in his forties or fifties who received an inactivated influenza vaccine.

This chain connects TRBV7-2 to TRBJ2-7, with D possibly called TRBD1 or TRBD2 (6 bases each). Germline V lookup: CDR1 SGHTA, CDR2 FQGNSA. The CDR3 is made up of 15 amino acids. The V and J ends lost 4 bases and 2 bases respectively, with 15 bases between them. In DNA, the CDR3 is TGTGCCAGCAGCTCCGTGTGGGGGGCCACCTACGAGCAGTACTTC. Translated: CASSSVWGATYEQYF.

The gene calls are TRBV5-4 and TRBJ2-1; D call uncertain. V lost 4 bases and J 4 bases, leaving 6 bases between the germline ends. Germline lookup yields CDR1 SGHNT and CDR2 YYREEE (reference sequence). The CDR3 spans 12 residues. CDR3 coding DNA: TGTGCCAGCAGCGACCTGTACAATGAGCAGTTCTTC. As protein: CASSDLYNEQFF.

In its sample, this clonotype was seen a few times. The rearrangement links TRBV28 to TRBJ1-1, with unresolved D. This CDR3 spans 13 amino acids. V shed 5 bases and J shed 7 bases, with 14 bases lying between them. Germline-derived CDR1 and CDR2 are MDHEN and SYDVKM. DNA of the CDR3: TGTGCCAGCAGTCAGCTTGGGCAAGGTGAAGCTTTCTTT. Residues: CASSQLGQGEAFF.

There are many counts of this clonotype. This chain connects TRBV15 to TRBJ2-3; D perhaps matches TRBD2 (6 bases). The CDR3 runs to 14 residues. The germline gives CDR1 LNHNV, CDR2 YYDKDF (reference sequence). Trimming removed 0 bases at V and 6 bases at J, with 10 bases between. In DNA, the CDR3 is TGTGCCACCAGCAGAGATCGCGGGGTGGATACGCAGTATTTT. This translates into CATSRDRGVDTQYF.

This clonotype was picked up a small number of times. CDR3 amino acids: CASSGSPGQGLTRYTF. The DNA for the CDR3 is TGTGCCAGCAGTGGCTCGCCGGGACAGGGGCTAACTCGCTACACCTTC. V and J are TRBV12-3 or TRBV12-4 and TRBJ1-2; 10 positions match TRBD1. Trimming at V came to 5 bases and at J to 9 bases, leaving 15 bases not matched to a gene. The length of the CDR3 is 16 residues.

This clonotype was recorded a few times. The genes are TRBV20-1 and TRBJ1-5; possibly TRBD1 for D (6 bases). This CDR3 has 16 residues. The germline V and J ends were trimmed by 0 bases and 3 bases, with 15 bases remaining between them. From germline, CDR1 is DFQATT and CDR2 SNEGSKA (reference sequence). CDR3 nucleotide sequence: TGCAGTGCTAGAGATGGCGGGGGGGCGCTCAATCAGCCCCAGCATTTT. Translation gives CSARDGGGALNQPQHF.

The chain is built from TRBV18 and TRBJ2-3, with a tentative D call TRBD1 (5 bases). V lost 3 bases and J lost 0, with 7 bases in between. The CDR3 spans 14 residues. The germline gives CDR1 KGHSH, CDR2 LQKENI. The CDR3 protein is CASSPTESTDTQYF. DNA for the CDR3: TGTGCCAGCTCACCGACAGAAAGCACAGATACGCAGTATTTT.

This sequence joins TRBV7-2 and TRBJ2-7, with 8 bases matching TRBD1. With 5 bases clipped from V and 3 bases from J, the junction kept 6 bases outside the gene matches. Germline V gene lookup returns CDR1 SGHTA and CDR2 FQGNSA. This CDR3 is 14 amino acids long. The CDR3 spells CASSPDRAGYEQYF. CDR3 nucleotides: TGTGCCAGCAGCCCGGACAGGGCAGGCTACGAGCAGTACTTC.

This chain uses TRBV12-3 or TRBV12-4 with TRBJ2-1; 8 nucleotides agree with TRBD2. The CDR3 totals 17 residues. Losses at the gene ends were 2 bases for V and 0 bases for J; bases not matched to a gene: 6. This CDR3 is CASSLFGGASSYNEQFF. CDR3 DNA sequence: TGTGCCAGCAGTTTATTCGGGGGGGCCAGCTCCTACAATGAGCAGTTCTTC.

The V call is TRBV12-3 or TRBV12-4, the J call TRBJ1-1; D gene ambiguous. CDR3 length: 13 residues. The V end lost 4 bases, the J end lost 5 bases, and 11 bases lay between the germline ends. In nucleotides, the CDR3 is TGTGCCAGCAGTTCCATCTATGGGACTGAAGCTTTCTTT. It is translated as CASSSIYGTEAFF.

CDR3: CASSPSGGLDEQFF. The CDR3 DNA sequence: TGTGCCAGCAGCCCCTCAGGGGGGCTGGATGAGCAGTTCTTC. The J gene is TRBJ2-1, the V gene TRBV7-2; D is perhaps TRBD1 (7 bases). CDR1 is SGHTA, CDR2 FQGNSA, per germline. The ends were cut back, 5 bases at V and 8 bases at J, with 16 bases in the middle. The CDR3 runs 14 residues. Filled out from reference TRBV7-2 and TRBJ2-1, the complete variable domain reads GAGVSQSPSNKVTEKGKDVELRCDPISGHTALYWYRQSLGQGLEFLIYFQGNSAPDKSGLPSDRFSAERTGGSVSTLTIQRTQQEDSAVYLCASSPSGGLDEQFFGPGTRLTVL.

This clonotype was found a few times. The chain uses TRBV20-1 and TRBJ2-7, with TRBD1 identical over 9 bases. Germline loops: CDR1 DFQATT, CDR2 SNEGSKA (reference sequence). The CDR3 has 12 amino acids. CDR3 DNA sequence: TGCAGCGGGGGACAGGGTCGGTACGAGCAGTACTTC. This encodes CSGGQGRYEQYF.

This clonotype was observed a few times. The V gene is TRBV29-1, the J gene TRBJ1-1; 7 bases agree with TRBD1. V shed 5 bases and J 0 bases; nucleotides not matched to a gene: 6. The germline V gene encodes CDR1 SQVTM and CDR2 ANQGSEA. The CDR3 is made up of 14 amino acids. Here the CDR3 reads CSVTGQALNTEAFF. CDR3 bases: TGCAGCGTTACCGGACAGGCCTTGAACACTGAAGCTTTCTTT. The full variable domain, with the rest looked up from reference TRBV29-1 and TRBJ1-1, is SAVISQKPSRDICQRGTSLTIQCQVDSQVTMMFWYRQQPGQSLTLIATANQGSEATYESGFVIDKFPISRPNLTFSTLTVSNMSPEDSSIYLCSVTGQALNTEAFFGQGTRLTVV.

This clonotype occurred many times. The rearrangement uses TRBV24-1 and TRBJ2-1; 9 bases are a match to TRBD1. CDR1 is KGHDR and CDR2 is SFDVKD in the germline V gene. Germline trimming cut 1 base from V and 1 base from J; bases unmatched to any gene: 1. This CDR3 is 16 amino acids long. CDR3 amino acids: CATSDFGTGSYNEQFF. CDR3 DNA sequence: TGTGCCACCAGTGATTTTGGGACAGGGTCCTACAATGAGCAGTTCTTC.

This clonotype was counted ten times or more. This chain joins TRBV5-1 and TRBJ2-3, with TRBD1 matching 9 bases. CDR3 size: 14 residues. CDR1 and CDR2 (germline): SGHRS, YFSETQ. V lost 0 bases and J lost 4; bases outside the gene matches: 0. CDR3 in amino acids: CASSLGQGADTQYF. CDR3 sequence (DNA): TGCGCCAGCAGCTTGGGACAGGGGGCAGATACGCAGTATTTT.

This chain's CDR3 is CASSTRANNQPQHF. The CDR3 DNA reads TGTGCCAGCAGCACGAGGGCGAACAATCAGCCCCAGCATTTT. The chain couples TRBV7-2 to TRBJ1-5, with unresolved D. Trimming removed 5 bases at V and 3 bases at J, with 11 bases between. This CDR3 contains 14 residues. In germline, CDR1 is SGHTA, CDR2 FQGNSA. The whole variable domain, remainder taken from reference TRBV7-2 and TRBJ1-5, is GAGVSQSPSNKVTEKGKDVELRCDPISGHTALYWYRQSLGQGLEFLIYFQGNSAPDKSGLPSDRFSAERTGGSVSTLTIQRTQQEDSAVYLCASSTRANNQPQHFGDGTRLSIL.

The chain couples TRBV10-1 to TRBJ2-7, with D hard to call. V dropped 2 bases and J dropped 5 bases, with 13 bases sitting between them. The length of the CDR3 is 14 residues. Germline V gene sequence: CDR1 WNHNN, CDR2 SYGVQD (reference sequence). Here the CDR3 reads CASSEAGLVHEQYF. CDR3 bases: TGCGCCAGCAGTGAGGCAGGCTTGGTCCACGAGCAGTACTTC.

There are many counts of this clonotype. This sequence joins TRBV6-5 and TRBJ1-6; D is undetermined. Per the germline V gene, CDR1 is MNHEY and CDR2 is SVGAGI. CDR3 size: 13 residues. The V end lost 0 bases, the J end lost 7 bases, and 4 bases lay between the germline ends. The CDR3 DNA follows: TGTGCCAGCAGTTACTCGACGAATTCACCCCTCCACTTT. Its translation is CASSYSTNSPLHF.

At least ten counts were recorded for this clonotype. The chain is built from TRBV7-6 and TRBJ1-5, with D unclear. V lost 1 base and J 4 bases, leaving 8 bases between the germline ends. CDR1 is SGHVS and CDR2 is FNYEAQ in the germline V gene. This CDR3 spans 14 amino acids. CDR3 sequence (DNA): TGTGCCAGCAGCTTAGGTCCGGGAAATCAGCCCCAGCATTTT. This translates into CASSLGPGNQPQHF. Full variable domain (rest looked up from reference TRBV7-6 and TRBJ1-5): GAGVSQSPRYKVTKRGQDVALRCDPISGHVSLYWYRQALGQGPEFLTYFNYEAQQDKSGLPNDRFSAERPEGSISTLTIQRTEQRDSAMYRCASSLGPGNQPQHFGDGTRLSIL.

The CDR3 spells CASTVTSGSYNEQFF. The CDR3 DNA sequence: TGTGCCAGCACCGTTACTAGCGGCTCCTACAATGAGCAGTTCTTC. The chain is built from TRBV9 and TRBJ2-1, with TRBD2 matching over 8 bases. The CDR3 is 15 residues long. The V and J ends lost 6 bases and 0 bases, in that order; junction bases with no gene match: 5. Per the germline V gene, CDR1 is SGDLS and CDR2 is YYNGEE.

The CDR3 loop is CASSSPQGTSGPDFYNEQFF. DNA for the CDR3: TGCGCCAGCAGCTCTCCGCAAGGGACTAGCGGGCCTGACTTCTACAATGAGCAGTTCTTC. V and J are TRBV5-1 and TRBJ2-1; 12 bases are a match to TRBD2. Trimming cost V 3 bases and J 3 bases; bases outside gene matches: 16. The length of the CDR3 is 20 residues. Germline CDR1 is SGHRS and CDR2 is YFSETQ.

This clonotype was observed many times. The chain carries TRBV4-3 and TRBJ2-3, with TRBD2 matching 10 bases. V shed 4 bases and J 5 bases; nucleotides not matched to a gene: 3. Per the germline V gene, CDR1 is LGHNA and CDR2 is YSLEER. The CDR3 extends over 14 amino acids. The CDR3 DNA reads as TGCGCCAGCAGCCGTATAGCGGGAGGAGATACGCAGTATTTT. This gives the protein CASSRIAGGDTQYF.

This clonotype has only a few counts. The chain uses TRBV19 and TRBJ2-1, with 10 bases that match TRBD2. The germline V gene encodes CDR1 LNHDA and CDR2 SQIVND (reference sequence). CDR3 length: 16 residues. Trimming cost V 4 bases and J 5 bases; bases outside gene matches: 8. CDR3: CASSTLSGRGHNEQFF. DNA of the CDR3: TGTGCCAGTAGTACCCTAAGCGGGAGGGGCCACAATGAGCAGTTCTTC.

V usage is TRBV2 and J usage is TRBJ2-7; no clear D gene. Trimming pared 11 bases from V and 3 bases from J, leaving 17 bases between. The CDR3 is 13 amino acids. Germline-derived CDR1 and CDR2 are SNHLY and FYNNEI. The DNA for the CDR3 is TGTGCCGGCACCGTAGGACCTTACTACGAGCAGTACTTC. It translates to CAGTVGPYYEQYF.

This clonotype has a handful of counts. The chain combines TRBV6-5 with TRBJ2-7; 9 positions match TRBD2. V was pared by 2 bases and J by 6 bases, with 11 bases of the junction left unmatched. Germline V CDR1 and CDR2: MNHEY, SVGAGI. The CDR3 covers 16 residues. The CDR3 DNA sequence: TGTGCCAGCAGTTACACAGTTTCCGGGACTAGCCTCGAGCAGTACTTC. Its translation: CASSYTVSGTSLEQYF.

This clonotype was found a few times. V and J are TRBV5-1 and TRBJ1-2; D is unclear. CDR1 is SGHRS and CDR2 is YFSETQ in the germline V gene. The CDR3 consists of 13 residues. Deletions cut 1 base from V and 4 bases from J, with 8 bases between. The CDR3 DNA follows: TGCGCCAGCAGCTTGTTGAGCGGCTATGGCTACACCTTC. This translates into CASSLLSGYGYTF.

In this sample, this clonotype turned up many times. The rearrangement uses TRBV10-3 and TRBJ2-2; tentatively, D is TRBD1 (7 bases). Germline-derived CDR1 and CDR2 are ENHRY and SYGVKD. V was cut by 6 bases and J by 4 bases, with 18 bases left in between. CDR3 length: 16 amino acids. DNA of the CDR3: TGTGCCATCAGCACAGGCGGGACAGATGGCACCGGGGAGCTGTTTTTT. Amino acids: CAISTGGTDGTGELFF.

This chain uses TRBV20-1 with TRBJ2-2; 7 nucleotides line up with TRBD2. Germline lookup yields CDR1 DFQATT and CDR2 SNEGSKA (reference sequence). The V segment lost 7 bases and the J segment 7 bases; nucleotides outside the gene matches: 9. The CDR3 extends over 13 amino acids. The CDR3 is CSGRSGVYGELFF. The CDR3 coding sequence is TGCAGTGGCCGGAGCGGGGTCTACGGGGAGCTGTTTTTT.

The chain is built from TRBV12-3 or TRBV12-4 and TRBJ2-5, with D possibly being TRBD1 (6 bases). CDR3 length equals 15 residues. V lost 6 bases and J lost 5, with 19 bases in between. For the CDR3, the DNA is TGTGCCAGCAGCCAATTCACAGGGACGGGGGAGACCCAGTACTTC. It specifies CASSQFTGTGETQYF.

This clonotype was observed at least ten times. The chain links TRBV6-5 to TRBJ1-1, with 7 bases identical to TRBD1. Germline lookup yields CDR1 MNHEY and CDR2 SVGAGI. The CDR3 extends over 13 amino acids. V lost 4 bases to trimming and J lost 1 base; unmatched junction nucleotides: 0. The CDR3 sequence is CASSWTGNTEAFF. CDR3 nucleotides: TGTGCCAGCAGTTGGACAGGGAACACTGAAGCTTTCTTT.